One and the same sample provided the 15 T cell receptor beta chains below, sequenced in a study of T cell changes during pregnancy in multiple sclerosis. Produced via immunoSEQ multiplex PCR; TCRdb's table is partial and in-frame only. This sample has some 97,000 clones, with 90% to 95% found just once. The specimen comprised peripheral blood, sampled before pregnancy. The receptors shown here come from a female donor with multiple sclerosis, enrolled in a pregnancy study.

The V call is TRBV7-2, the J call TRBJ2-3; weak D call: TRBD2 (7 bases). Germline loops: CDR1 SGHTA, CDR2 FQGNSA. V was pared by 4 bases and J by 5 bases, with 19 bases between. CDR3 length equals 16 residues. CDR3 nucleotides: TGTGCCAGCAGCTCGGTGGGGGCGGGAGTAAGAGATACGCAGTATTTT. Its protein product is CASSSVGAGVRDTQYF.

As to this clone: The junction departs from germline at one end; a sequencing error may be responsible. The V call is TRBV29-1, the J call TRBJ2-1, with a tentative D call TRBD2 (6 bases). Germline V CDR1 and CDR2: SQVTM, ANQGSEA. The CDR3 has 11 amino acids. For the CDR3, the DNA is TGCAGCGTGGAGGGACGTAACTTCGAGATCTTC. Translating it yields CSVEGRNFEIF.

The rearrangement uses TRBV9 and TRBJ2-7, with a possible D match to TRBD1 (9 bases). This CDR3 has 15 amino acids. CDR1 and CDR2 (germline): SGDLS, YYNGEE. V lost 3 bases and J lost 5, with 18 bases in between. This CDR3 reads CASSAGGTGMNEQYF. The CDR3 DNA sequence: TGTGCCAGCAGCGCGGGGGGGACAGGGATGAACGAGCAGTACTTC. Looking up the rest from reference TRBV9 and TRBJ2-7 gives the full variable domain: DSGVTQTPKHLITATGQRVTLRCSPRSGDLSVYWYQQSLDQGLQFLIQYYNGEERAKGNILERFSAQQFPDLHSELNLSSLELGDSALYFCASSAGGTGMNEQYFGPGTRLTVT.

The gene calls are TRBV9 and TRBJ2-7, with unresolved D. Trimming removed 9 bases from V and 3 bases from J, with 4 bases in between. The CDR3 consists of 9 residues. In germline, CDR1 is SGDLS, CDR2 YYNGEE. The CDR3 protein is CATGYEQYF. The CDR3 DNA is TGTGCCACCGGCTACGAGCAGTACTTC.

In its sample, this clone was seen a few times. The chain is built from TRBV28 and TRBJ1-2; the match to TRBD1 covers 7 bases. Germline V gives CDR1 MDHEN, CDR2 SYDVKM. The CDR3 has 15 residues. Trimming took 5 bases from V and 4 from J; bases not matched to a gene: 10. CDR3 protein: CASSPYGQVPYGYTF. CDR3 in DNA: TGTGCCAGCAGTCCCTATGGACAGGTGCCCTATGGCTACACCTTC.

V usage is TRBV28 and J usage is TRBJ2-3; D unresolved. The CDR3 is 14 residues long. V lost 9 bases and J lost 4, with 17 bases in between. CDR1 and CDR2 (germline): MDHEN, SYDVKM. CDR3 coding DNA: TGTGCCAGTCTCCCGGTTAGAGTGGCAGATACGCAGTATTTT. It codes for CASLPVRVADTQYF.

The chain has TRBV6-1 and TRBJ2-1; 11 nucleotides match TRBD2. The CDR3 consists of 15 residues. V shed 4 bases and J 3 bases; nucleotides not matched to a gene: 2. Looked up from germline, CDR1 is MNHNS and CDR2 is SASEGT. DNA of the CDR3: TGTGCCAGCAGTGCAGGGACTAGCGGCTACAATGAGCAGTTCTTC. Its protein product is CASSAGTSGYNEQFF.

The chain is built from TRBV9 and TRBJ2-3, with TRBD2 identical over 16 bases. The CDR3 covers 17 residues. In germline, CDR1 is SGDLS, CDR2 YYNGEE. Trimming removed 4 bases from V and 3 bases from J; junction bases left unmatched: 5. This CDR3 reads CASSKGLAGGLTDTQYF. The CDR3 DNA is TGTGCCAGCAGCAAGGGACTAGCGGGAGGGCTGACAGATACGCAGTATTTT.

The V and J genes are TRBV18 and TRBJ1-2; 11 bases align to TRBD1. CDR3 length: 15 residues. From germline, CDR1 is KGHSH and CDR2 LQKENI. V shed 1 base and J 7 bases; nucleotides not matched to a gene: 5. The CDR3 reads CASSPRTGGEAGYTF. The CDR3 DNA reads as TGTGCCAGCTCACCACGGACAGGGGGCGAGGCTGGCTACACCTTC.

The gene calls are TRBV5-4 and TRBJ2-2; the D gene is possibly TRBD1 (5 bases). V was cut by 4 bases and J by 2 bases, with 9 bases left in between. The V gene's germline CDR1 is SGHNT and CDR2 YYREEE (reference sequence). This CDR3 has 14 amino acids. Here the CDR3 DNA reads TGTGCCAGCAGCCCCGGACAAAACACCGGGGAGCTGTTTTTT. Residues: CASSPGQNTGELFF.

This sequence joins TRBV5-1 and TRBJ2-4; D call uncertain. CDR3 size: 16 residues. The germline V and J ends were trimmed by 0 bases and 0 bases, with 10 bases remaining between them. CDR1 is SGHRS and CDR2 is YFSETQ in the germline V gene. CDR3 coding DNA: TGCGCCAGCAGCTTGGGTCTCATAGTAGCCAAAAACATTCAGTACTTC. The encoded protein is CASSLGLIVAKNIQYF.

This clone was observed a single time. The CDR3 DNA sequence: TGCGCCAGCAGCTCAACTAGCACAGATACGCAGTATTTT. Protein product: CASSSTSTDTQYF. This chain links TRBV5-1 with TRBJ2-3, with D unresolved. Germline lookup yields CDR1 SGHRS and CDR2 YFSETQ. The CDR3 length is 13 residues. Between the trimmed V and J ends, which lost 3 bases and 0 bases, there was a span of 5 bases.

The genes are TRBV4-1 and TRBJ1-5; no definite D call. Looked up from germline, CDR1 is MGHRA and CDR2 is YSYEKL. The V gene lost 1 base and the J gene lost 0 bases, with 10 bases spanning the gap. The CDR3 runs 16 residues. The CDR3: CASSQGAGHSNQPQHF. The CDR3 nucleotides are TGCGCCAGCAGCCAAGGGGCAGGTCATAGCAATCAGCCCCAGCATTTT.

This chain joins TRBV4-1 and TRBJ1-4, with D unclear. CDR1 is MGHRA and CDR2 is YSYEKL in the germline V gene. V lost 1 base to trimming and J lost 1 base, with 4 bases between them. CDR3 length: 14 amino acids. This CDR3 is CASSQVGTNEKLFF. In DNA, the CDR3 is TGCGCCAGCAGCCAAGTCGGAACTAATGAAAAACTGTTTTTT.

V gene TRBV7-6 combines with J gene TRBJ1-1; D possibly corresponds to TRBD1 (6 bases). In germline, CDR1 is SGHVS, CDR2 FNYEAQ. CDR3 length: 13 amino acids. V shed 4 bases and J shed 3 bases, with 9 bases lying between them. The CDR3 loop is CASSSGVDTEAFF. For the CDR3, the DNA is TGTGCCAGCAGCTCAGGGGTAGACACTGAAGCTTTCTTT.